This T cell receptor (beta chain) came from a study of blood T cell repertoires in COVID-19. Study-wide background: COVID-19 samples collected from the United States, Italy and Spain covered acute and convalescent phases. T cells, B-cell-depleted T cells, or PBMCs provided the cDNA or gDNA that served as material.

Germline CDR1 and CDR2: MGHRA and YSYEKL. Losses at the gene ends were 0 bases for V and 1 base for J; bases not matched to a gene: 4. There are 17 residues in the CDR3. Here immunoSEQ multiplex PCR was the method, and the copy in TCRdb shows in-frame clones only, minus some. This table holds 300,000 or so clones, about 88% found once. Sequenced sample: peripheral blood. V and J are TRBV4-1 and TRBJ1-5, with 9 positions matching TRBD1. The source is a man in his 70s with acute or convalescent COVID-19. The CDR3 DNA sequence: TGCGCCAGCAGCCAAGAGTCACAGGGGGCGAGCAATCAGCCCCAGCATTTT. This encodes CASSQESQGASNQPQHF.